This TCR beta chain is from a study of spatial heterogeneity in lung cancer. Background on the study: Detection consistently yielded more beta chains than alpha chains.

Time point noted: blood at routine non-recurrence follow-up after resection. Tumor, nontumor lung or frozen PBMC supplied whole RNA, sequenced without sorting. Study-wide results and limits: Blood contained ubiquitous expanded tumor TCRs more at resection than at follow-up.

The V gene end was trimmed by 1 base and the J gene end by 1 base; junction bases not matched to a gene: 10. Germline loops: CDR1 MGHRA, CDR2 YSYEKL. The CDR3 spans 17 residues. Turning to this clonotype: The antigen is unknown.

Unique molecular identifiers, one per molecule, were present on every TCR cDNA molecule. TCRdb itself ran the 5' RACE reads through MiXCR, one entry per CDR3 protein. Of about 10,000 distinct CDR3 sequences detected, 23% appear once; the ten largest clones hold 3% to 5%. The starting material was PBMCs, obtained at follow-up. The rearrangement links TRBV4-1 to TRBJ2-7; TRBD2 aligns across 7 bases. This receptor was obtained from a female donor with early-stage non-small cell lung cancer. The CDR3 region has the DNA TGCGCCAGCAGCCAAGTTAGTGGGCGGGAGATATCCTACGAGCAGTACTTC. Translation gives CASSQVSGREISYEQYF.